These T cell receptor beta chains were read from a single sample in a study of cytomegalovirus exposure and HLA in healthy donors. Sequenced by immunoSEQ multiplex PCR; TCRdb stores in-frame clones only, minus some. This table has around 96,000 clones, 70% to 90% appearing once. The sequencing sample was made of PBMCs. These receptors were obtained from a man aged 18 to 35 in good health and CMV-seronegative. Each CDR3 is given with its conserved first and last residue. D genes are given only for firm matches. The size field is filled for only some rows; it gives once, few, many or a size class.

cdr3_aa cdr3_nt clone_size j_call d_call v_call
CASSPGQGGTEAFF TGTGCCAGCTCACCAGGGCAGGGAGGTACTGAAGCTTTCTTT . TRBJ1-1 . TRBV18
CASSLARGVSFEKLFF TGCGCCAGCAGCTTGGCCCGAGGTGTTTCGTTTGAAAAACTGTTTTTT . TRBJ1-4 . TRBV5-1
CASSQDPRGSYNEQFF TGCGCCAGCAGCCAAGATCCCCGGGGCTCCTACAATGAGCAGTTCTTC . TRBJ2-1 . TRBV4-1
CASRQVSNTEAFF TGTGCCAGCAGACAGGTTTCGAACACTGAAGCTTTCTTT . TRBJ1-1 . TRBV25-1
CASSSTGGYGYTF TGTGCCAGCAGCTCTACAGGGGGATATGGCTACACCTTC . TRBJ1-2 TRBD1 TRBV7-2
CASSRGGRASINEQFF TGTGCCAGTAGTAGAGGTGGCAGGGCGTCAATTAATGAGCAGTTCTTC once TRBJ2-1 . TRBV19
CASNAGRDSPLHF TGTGCCAGCAATGCAGGGAGGGATTCACCCCTCCACTTT . TRBJ1-6 . TRBV28
CASSAVAGGGDIQYF TGTGCCAGCAGTGCGGTAGCGGGGGGGGGTGACATTCAGTACTTC . TRBJ2-4 TRBD2 TRBV25-1
CASSFLGTGGTGELFF TGTGCCAGCAGTTTTTTAGGGACAGGAGGGACCGGGGAGCTGTTTTTT few TRBJ2-2 TRBD1 TRBV28
CASSWDRGYYGYTF TGTGCCAGCAGCTGGGACAGGGGGTACTATGGCTACACCTTC . TRBJ1-2 TRBD1 TRBV7-2
CASRGGRETDGYTF TGTGCCAGCAGAGGGGGCAGGGAAACGGATGGCTACACCTTC few TRBJ1-2 TRBD1 TRBV6-1
CASRGTSTDTQYF TGTGCCAGTAGGGGGACTAGCACAGATACGCAGTATTTT . TRBJ2-3 . TRBV19
CASSLWTANTGELFF TGTGCCAGCAGCTTGTGGACTGCCAACACCGGGGAGCTGTTTTTT . TRBJ2-2 . TRBV5-4
CASRTGDYSNQPQHF TGTGCCAGCAGGACGGGGGACTACAGCAATCAGCCCCAGCATTTT . TRBJ1-5 . TRBV6-5
CASSSESGTDTQYF TGCGCCAGCAGCTCGGAGTCCGGAACAGATACGCAGTATTTT . TRBJ2-3 . TRBV5-1
CASSVLYEQYF TGTGCCAGCAGTGTCTTGTACGAGCAGTACTTC . TRBJ2-7 . TRBV2
CASSSWTGATGNTIYF TGTGCCAGCAGTTCCTGGACAGGGGCAACTGGAAACACCATATATTTT once TRBJ1-3 TRBD1 TRBV28
CASSYGLTGGTETQYF TGTGCCAGCAGTTACGGTCTGACGGGGGGGACGGAGACCCAGTACTTC . TRBJ2-5 TRBD2 TRBV6-6
CASSIAGKGYEQYF TGTGCCAGTAGTATCGCAGGGAAGGGCTACGAGCAGTACTTC once TRBJ2-7 . TRBV19
CASRPGQDYYEQYF TGTGCCAGCAGACCGGGACAGGACTATTACGAGCAGTACTTC . TRBJ2-7 TRBD1 TRBV27
CASSPASGGNQPQHF TGTGCCAGCTCACCAGCCTCCGGGGGTAATCAGCCCCAGCATTTT . TRBJ1-5 . TRBV18
CSSTVGGGPANYGYTF TGTTCCAGCACCGTCGGAGGGGGCCCTGCTAACTATGGCTACACCTTC . TRBJ1-2 TRBD1 TRBV7-9
CASSGRRGGTSYEQYF TGTGCCAGCAGCGGCCGAAGGGGGGGCACATCCTACGAGCAGTACTTC once TRBJ2-7 . TRBV11-2
CASSQVWTGGSGANVLTF TGCGCCAGCAGCCAAGTCTGGACAGGGGGATCTGGGGCCAACGTCCTGACTTTC once TRBJ2-6 TRBD1 TRBV4-1
CASSQVQAVANYGYTF TGTGCCAGCAGCCAAGTACAGGCAGTAGCTAACTATGGCTACACCTTC . TRBJ1-2 . TRBV4-2
CASRSGVTNEKLFF TGTGCCAGCAGGTCGGGTGTAACTAATGAAAAACTGTTTTTT . TRBJ1-4 . TRBV27
CASSEAPGGSSYEQYF TGTGCCAGCAGTGAAGCGCCCGGGGGGAGCTCCTACGAGCAGTACTTC . TRBJ2-7 TRBD2 TRBV6-1
CASSVADSSYEQYF TGTGCCAGCAGCGTAGCGGACTCTTCCTACGAGCAGTACTTC . TRBJ2-7 . TRBV9
CASSLFGLNEKLFF TGTGCCAGCAGCCTGTTCGGACTTAATGAAAAACTGTTTTTT once TRBJ1-4 . TRBV27